Detailed here is one T cell receptor (beta chain). The source of the sample is a study of blood T cell repertoires in COVID-19. Authors' data handling: Reference gene primer amplification gave nucleated cell count estimates. Sequenced by immunoSEQ multiplex PCR; TCRdb stores in-frame clones only, minus some. V, J and clone size are taken as reported in that table, and D and trimming were inferred from the DNA itself. The data hold around 340,000 clones, with about nine tenths observed a single time. Germline V gives CDR1 SEHNR, CDR2 FQNEAQ (reference sequence). V trimming: 3 bases; J trimming: 2 bases; junction bases outside the gene matches: 4. This CDR3 is built from 14 residues. The study drew participants aged 18 to 89 years from some 24 US areas.

Sequenced input: PBMCs or T cells enriched from blood (not recorded which). The chain joins TRBV7-9 to TRBJ2-7, with 7 bases aligning to TRBD2. The receptor was isolated from a woman aged 25-40 years who had been exposed to COVID-19. The CDR3 region is CASSLREIPYEQYF. The DNA for the CDR3 is TGTGCCAGCAGCTTGCGGGAGATTCCCTACGAGCAGTACTTC.